This TCR beta chain was documented in a study of blood T cell repertoires in COVID-19. Per the authors' pipeline: How many nucleated cells were present was estimated from reference gene primer amplification. The assay was immunoSEQ multiplex PCR, and TCRdb's table has in-frame clones only and misses some. V, J and clone size are those of that table, while D and trimming were read from the DNA. The data hold about 100,000 clones, with 82% observed a single time. The sequencing sample was made of peripheral blood. This clonotype originated in a man aged 55 to 70 with acute or convalescent COVID-19.

The CDR3 DNA follows: TGTGCCAGTAGTATCAGTCCAGGAATAGCGGGATCCTTCTACGAGCAGTACTTC. Translated: CASSISPGIAGSFYEQYF. The chain employs TRBV19 and TRBJ2-7, with 8 bases identical to TRBD2. Germline CDR1 and CDR2: LNHDA and SQIVND (reference sequence). V lost 3 bases, J lost 3 bases, and 16 bases stayed unmatched. CDR3 length: 18 amino acids.